Shown below are 28 T cell receptor beta chains from a single sample sequenced in a study of regulatory T cells in long-lasting Graves disease. Stated time point: newly diagnosed GD, antithyroid drugs for less than 3 months. From RNA extracted from PBMCs, the TCR library was made. TCR beta libraries were built with iRepertoire HTBI primers and Arm-PCR of CDR3 regions. From the multiplex PCR reads, TCRdb called clonotypes with MiXCR, one entry per CDR3 protein. The table shows under 800,000 distinct CDR3 sequences, with approximately 15% occurring only once. This sample also appeared in a second study, on T cells in Graves' hyperthyroidism and ophthalmopathy.

Sequences were derived from peripheral blood mononuclear cells (PBMCs), sampled at new diagnosis, from a patient treated with antithyroid drugs. These receptors were collected from a woman aged 25 to 39 with Graves disease.

CDR3 amino acids: CASRRDYNEKLFF. Here the CDR3 DNA reads TGTGCCTCAAGGAGGGATTATAATGAAAAACTGTTTTTT. The chain is built from TRBV19 and TRBJ1-4; D gene uncertain. V lost 11 bases and J lost 4, with 14 bases in between. The CDR3 runs to 13 residues. Germline CDR1 LNHDA, CDR2 SQIVND (reference sequence).

On this clonotype itself: This may arise from a read error, as a much more abundant clone is one base away. This rearrangement joins TRBV2 to TRBJ2-7; the match to TRBD2 covers 16 bases. The CDR3 has 15 amino acids. Germline CDR1 is SNHLY and CDR2 is FYNNEI. Trimming took 6 bases from V and 7 from J; bases not matched to a gene: 6. CDR3 nucleotides: TGTGCCAGCAGCGGGACTAGCGGGAGGGCCAGTGAGCAGTACTTC. Translated, it gives CASSGTSGRASEQYF.

In its sample, this clonotype was seen a few times. The chain uses TRBV30 and TRBJ1-5; 7 nucleotides match TRBD1. V shed 3 bases and J 7 bases; nucleotides not matched to a gene: 6. Looked up from germline, CDR1 is GTSNPN and CDR2 is SVGIG (reference sequence). The CDR3 has 13 amino acids. The CDR3 DNA is TGTGCCTGGAGAGAGGGGGCGACCCAGCCCCAGCATTTT. This encodes CAWREGATQPQHF.

This clonotype was counted a few times. The chain carries TRBV9 and TRBJ2-2; D not certain. CDR3 size: 16 residues. V shed 0 bases and J shed 3 bases, with 12 bases lying between them. Germline values: CDR1 SGDLS, CDR2 YYNGEE. This CDR3 is CASSVGVSLDTGELFF. In DNA, the CDR3 is TGTGCCAGCAGCGTAGGAGTCTCCCTCGACACCGGGGAGCTGTTTTTT.

Many counts were recorded for this clonotype. The J gene is TRBJ1-5, the V gene TRBV6-5; D may be TRBD1 (6 bases). V was shortened by 0 bases and J by 9 bases, with 18 bases between the two germline ends. The CDR3 extends over 16 amino acids. Germline CDR1 MNHEY, CDR2 SVGAGI. In DNA form, the CDR3 reads TGTGCCAGCAGTTACTCGTTGGGGGGGCCCCATTGGCCCCAGCATTTT. Translating it yields CASSYSLGGPHWPQHF.

This clonotype was counted only a few times. The chain couples TRBV20-1 to TRBJ2-7; D unclear. V lost 8 bases and J 0 bases, leaving 17 bases between the germline ends. The CDR3 spans 14 residues. The germline CDR1 and CDR2 sequences are DFQATT and SNEGSKA (reference sequence). The CDR3 DNA reads as TGCAGTCCACTTTCAGAGAAGAGCTCCTACGAGCAGTACTTC. It codes for CSPLSEKSSYEQYF.

The V gene is TRBV18, the J gene TRBJ1-2, with D hard to call. V shed 4 bases and J shed 6 bases, with 12 bases lying between them. This CDR3 has 13 amino acids. The germline V gene encodes CDR1 KGHSH and CDR2 LQKENI. CDR3 amino acids: CASSRTEGNGYTF. The CDR3 DNA follows: TGTGCCAGCTCACGTACGGAGGGAAATGGCTACACCTTC.

The chain links TRBV20-1 to TRBJ2-5; no definite D call. V lost 8 bases and J lost 2, with 18 bases in between. The length of the CDR3 is 14 residues. In germline, CDR1 is DFQATT, CDR2 SNEGSKA (reference sequence). The CDR3 DNA is TGCAGTTCAACCGCCCCGAGTCGGCAAGAGACCCAGTACTTC. Its protein is CSSTAPSRQETQYF.

This clonotype was recorded many times. The chain links TRBV6-1 to TRBJ1-2; TRBD1 might be the D (5 bases). CDR3 length equals 18 residues. Germline lookup yields CDR1 MNHNS and CDR2 SASEGT. The germline V and J ends were trimmed by 6 bases and 1 base, with 24 bases remaining between them. The CDR3 reads CASSTPLGTAGRNYGYTF. The CDR3 bases are TGTGCCAGCAGCACACCTTTAGGGACCGCCGGACGTAACTATGGCTACACCTTC.

The gene calls are TRBV7-2 and TRBJ1-1, with D possibly TRBD1 on 6 matching bases. There are 15 residues in the CDR3. CDR1 SGHTA and CDR2 FQGNSA come from the germline V gene. Deletions cut 7 bases from V and 0 bases from J, with 15 bases between. The DNA for the CDR3 is TGTGCCAGCAATCTCCAGGGGACTTTGAACACTGAAGCTTTCTTT. Protein product: CASNLQGTLNTEAFF.

This clonotype was seen at least ten times. The chain carries TRBV19 and TRBJ2-5, with D maybe TRBD1 (5 bases). Trimming stripped 1 base from V and 1 base from J, with 7 bases between. Germline values: CDR1 LNHDA, CDR2 SQIVND (reference sequence). There are 14 residues in the CDR3. CDR3 protein: CASSIATAQETQYF. The CDR3 DNA follows: TGTGCCAGTAGTATAGCGACAGCCCAAGAGACCCAGTACTTC.

The rearrangement links TRBV28 to TRBJ1-5; 10 nucleotides line up with TRBD1. The CDR3 totals 14 residues. The germline gives CDR1 MDHEN, CDR2 SYDVKM. Unmatched junction bases numbered 2, after V lost 3 bases and J lost 6 bases. CDR3 in amino acids: CASSLDRGSQPQHF. CDR3 nucleotide sequence: TGTGCCAGCAGTTTGGACAGGGGGTCTCAGCCCCAGCATTTT.

This clonotype was counted between two and nine times. This chain uses TRBV28 with TRBJ1-5; D is perhaps TRBD1 (6 bases). Germline V CDR1 and CDR2: MDHEN, SYDVKM. This CDR3 spans 16 amino acids. V was trimmed by 6 bases and J by 2 bases, leaving 17 bases between them. CDR3 in amino acids: CASRGRGYRGNQPQHF. CDR3 sequence (DNA): TGTGCCAGCAGGGGGAGGGGGTATCGGGGCAATCAGCCCCAGCATTTT.

The chain joins TRBV20-1 to TRBJ2-5; the D gene could be TRBD1 or TRBD2 (5 bases each). V was pared by 5 bases and J by 4 bases, with 20 bases between. This CDR3 is built from 15 residues. In germline, CDR1 is DFQATT, CDR2 SNEGSKA (reference sequence). CDR3 in DNA: TGCAGTGCTCTTTTCTGGGGACCTGCACGAGAGACCCAGTACTTC. Protein product: CSALFWGPARETQYF.

In its sample, this clonotype was seen many times. The chain links TRBV3-1 to TRBJ1-5; 8 positions agree with TRBD1. The ends lost 6 bases at V and 9 bases at J; junction bases unmatched: 10. Germline CDR1 and CDR2: LGHDT and YNNKEL (reference sequence). There are 14 residues in the CDR3. The DNA of the CDR3 is TGTGCCAGCAGTCCCGGACAGGGCGGGCGGCCCCAGCATTTT. Translation: CASSPGQGGRPQHF.

The sample holds many counts of this clonotype. The rearrangement joins TRBV28 to TRBJ1-5; no firm D call. The CDR3 runs 16 residues. In germline, CDR1 is MDHEN, CDR2 SYDVKM. The ends were cut back, 5 bases at V and 4 bases at J, with 18 bases in the middle. The CDR3 region is CASSLFALGHNQPQHF. The CDR3 DNA follows: TGTGCCAGCAGTCTCTTTGCCTTGGGCCATAATCAGCCCCAGCATTTT.

CDR3 sequence (DNA): TGCGCCAGCAGGAGGGAGAACAGAAACCAAGAGACCCAGTACTTC. Amino acid sequence: CASRRENRNQETQYF. The V gene is TRBV10-2, the J gene TRBJ2-5; tentative D call: TRBD2 (5 bases). In germline, CDR1 is WSHSY, CDR2 SAAADI. The CDR3 extends over 15 amino acids. V lost 6 bases to trimming and J lost 0 bases, with 14 bases between them.

Only a few counts were recorded for this clonotype. The J gene is TRBJ1-4, the V gene TRBV5-8, with 10 nucleotides matching TRBD1. The CDR3 length is 15 residues. Germline V CDR1 and CDR2: SGHTS, YDEGEE. Unmatched junction bases numbered 5, after V lost 1 base and J lost 8 bases. Here the CDR3 reads CASSLSGQGSEKLFF. The DNA of the CDR3 is TGTGCCAGCAGCTTGTCGGGACAGGGGAGCGAAAAACTGTTTTTT.

This clonotype was seen many times. The chain carries TRBV2 and TRBJ2-5, with a tentative D call TRBD1 (5 bases). Germline V gives CDR1 SNHLY, CDR2 FYNNEI. Trimming removed 1 base from V and 0 bases from J, with 6 bases in between. CDR3 length: 14 residues. In nucleotides, the CDR3 is TGTGCCAGCAGTGAAGGACAGCACCAAGAGACCCAGTACTTC. Protein sequence: CASSEGQHQETQYF.

With regard to this clonotype: Just one base apart from a much larger clone, this may be a read error. V usage is TRBV3-1 and J usage is TRBJ2-3; D gene unclear. CDR1 is LGHDT and CDR2 is YNNKEL in the germline V gene (reference sequence). The CDR3 spans 15 residues. The CDR3 here is CVSSQTYGSTDTQYF. Written as DNA, the CDR3 is TGTGTCAGCAGCCAAACCTACGGTTCCACAGATACGCAGTATTTT.

For the CDR3, the DNA is TGTGCCAGCAGCTTCTTATCTCCGGGACAGGTTTTGAACACTGAAGCTTTCTTT. This gives the protein CASSFLSPGQVLNTEAFF. This chain joins TRBV5-6 and TRBJ1-1; 8 bases map to TRBD1. From germline, CDR1 is SGHDT and CDR2 YYEEEE. The V gene end was trimmed by 2 bases and the J gene end by 0 bases; junction bases not matched to a gene: 12. CDR3 size: 18 residues.

In its sample, this clonotype was seen many times. J is TRBJ2-5 and V is TRBV27; D is undetermined. The CDR3 consists of 10 residues. Germline lookup yields CDR1 MNHEY and CDR2 SMNVEV (reference sequence). The CDR3 coding sequence is TGTGTTCCGCCCCCAGAGACCCAGTACTTC. It yields the protein CVPPPETQYF.

This clonotype was counted many times. The chain uses TRBV24-1 and TRBJ2-1; 7 nucleotides match TRBD2. This CDR3 is built from 12 residues. Germline lookup yields CDR1 KGHDR and CDR2 SFDVKD. CDR3 nucleotides: TGTGCAAGGACTAGGTTTCTTCATGAGCAGTTCTTC. This translates into CARTRFLHEQFF.

This clonotype was detected many times. The J gene is TRBJ1-1, the V gene TRBV7-9; no reliable D call. The germline gives CDR1 SEHNR, CDR2 FQNEAQ (reference sequence). The CDR3 runs to 13 residues. V shed 8 bases and J shed 4 bases, with 14 bases lying between them. The CDR3 spells CASLWSAGTEAFF. CDR3 nucleotides: TGTGCCAGCCTCTGGTCGGCGGGCACTGAAGCTTTCTTT. Looking up the rest from reference TRBV7-9 and TRBJ1-1 gives the full variable domain: DTGVSQNPRHKITKRGQNVTFRCDPISEHNRLYWYRQTLGQGPEFLTYFQNEAQLEKSRLLSDRFSAERPKGSFSTLEIQRTEQGDSAMYLCASLWSAGTEAFFGQGTRLTVV.

There are many counts of this clonotype. This rearrangement joins TRBV6-2 or TRBV6-3 to TRBJ1-2; 11 bases agree with TRBD1. Germline V lookup: CDR1 MNHEY, CDR2 SVGEGT. V was clipped by 8 bases and J by 7 bases; unmatched bases: 6. The CDR3 covers 13 residues. CDR3 amino acids: CASSGQGVSGYTF. For the CDR3, the DNA is TGTGCCAGCTCGGGACAGGGGGTATCTGGCTACACCTTC.

This clonotype was seen many times. The V and J genes are TRBV15 and TRBJ1-1, with TRBD1 matching 9 bases. V lost 2 bases to trimming and J lost 2 bases; unmatched junction nucleotides: 3. The CDR3 consists of 15 residues. Per germline, CDR1 LNHNV and CDR2 YYDKDF (reference sequence). The CDR3 DNA reads TGTGCCACCAGCAGACCGGGACAGGGTAACACTGAAGCTTTCTTT. Translated: CATSRPGQGNTEAFF.

The CDR3 DNA sequence: TGTGCCAGCAGTTACCCGGGGGGCTACACCTTC. Translating it yields CASSYPGGYTF. The chain employs TRBV6-2 or TRBV6-3 and TRBJ1-2; D unclear. V dropped 2 bases and J dropped 8 bases, with 6 bases sitting between them. The CDR3 extends over 11 amino acids. Germline V gives CDR1 MNHEY, CDR2 SVGEGT.

This clonotype occurred many times. The chain employs TRBV3-1 and TRBJ2-7, with D perhaps matching TRBD1 (6 bases). Germline CDR1 LGHDT, CDR2 YNNKEL (reference sequence). The CDR3 has 13 residues. V lost 8 bases to trimming and J lost 1 base, with 12 bases between them. The CDR3 DNA sequence: TGTGCCAGCGGGAGTGGACAGTCCTACGAGCAGTACTTC. This gives the protein CASGSGQSYEQYF.